These 14 T cell receptor beta chains were sequenced from one sample in a study of vaccination effects on CD4 cells after COVID-19. These TCRs' antigens remain unknown. Expansion with viral peptide pools was applied to antigen-specific CD4+ T cells by the ViraFEST assay prior to sequencing. Following culture for under 12 days, CD4+ T cells were isolated. Two-dose BNT162b2 or mRNA-1273 vaccination was given to participants. Generated by immunoSEQ multiplex PCR, the TCRdb table keeps only in-frame clones and is missing some. This table has some 61,000 clones, roughly 79% appearing once. This specimen was CD4+ T cells from PBMCs cultured with HCoV-OC43 spike peptides, taken after COVID-19 vaccination. Sample subset: HCoV-OC43 spike overlapping peptide pool stimulation. The receptors derive from a human donor who received a COVID-19 vaccine.

This clone was picked up one time. The rearrangement joins TRBV29-1 to TRBJ2-2; D uncertain. This CDR3 is 12 amino acids long. Between the trimmed V and J ends, which lost 3 bases and 3 bases, there was a span of 5 bases. The germline gives CDR1 SQVTM, CDR2 ANQGSEA. CDR3: CSVDRYTGELFF. The CDR3 region has the DNA TGCAGCGTTGACCGATACACCGGGGAGCTGTTTTTT.

The CDR3 reads CASSPPLRGPLTDTQYF. As DNA, the CDR3 is TGTGCCAGCTCACCACCTCTCAGGGGGCCCCTCACAGATACGCAGTATTTT. This chain links TRBV18 with TRBJ2-3; TRBD1 matches 8 bases. There are 17 residues in the CDR3. Germline V gives CDR1 KGHSH, CDR2 LQKENI. V lost 0 bases, J lost 2 bases, and 7 bases stayed unmatched. The variable domain in full, completed from reference TRBV18 and TRBJ2-3, reads NAGVMQNPRHLVRRRGQEARLRCSPMKGHSHVYWYRQLPEEGLKFMVYLQKENIIDESGMPKERFSAEFPKEGPSILRIQQVVRGDSAAYFCASSPPLRGPLTDTQYFGPGTRLTVL.

The CDR3 DNA reads as TGTGCCAGCAGCCAATGGTCTCAATCTGAAGCTTTCTTT. Translating it yields CASSQWSQSEAFF. The J gene is TRBJ1-1, the V gene TRBV14; no clear D. The germline V and J ends were trimmed by 2 bases and 6 bases, with 10 bases remaining between them. Germline CDR1 reads SGHDN; CDR2 reads FVKESK. The CDR3 runs 13 residues.

The gene calls are TRBV20-1 and TRBJ1-1; D not resolved. The CDR3 has 11 residues. Germline-derived CDR1 and CDR2 are DFQATT and SNEGSKA (reference sequence). V lost 5 bases, J lost 1 base, and 5 bases lay in between. CDR3 DNA: TGCAGTGCTCCGGAGAACACTGAAGCTTTCTTT. This translates into CSAPENTEAFF.

The V call is TRBV18, the J call TRBJ2-6; TRBD2 matches 8 bases. This CDR3 spans 19 amino acids. Germline V gives CDR1 KGHSH, CDR2 LQKENI. V shed 3 bases, J shed 2 bases, and the junction held 12 bases outside the gene matches. The CDR3 region has the DNA TGTGCCAGCTCACCCAATTCGGGACTAGTACCGGCTGGGGCCAACGTCCTGACTTTC. This translates into CASSPNSGLVPAGANVLTF.

The CDR3 spells CASSGARTQETQYF. Written as DNA, the CDR3 is TGTGCCAGTAGTGGGGCACGGACCCAAGAGACCCAGTACTTC. V is TRBV19 and J is TRBJ2-5, with D perhaps matching TRBD1 (5 bases). The V end was cut by 5 bases, the J end by 1 base, with 11 bases between. This CDR3 is 14 amino acids long. Per germline, CDR1 LNHDA and CDR2 SQIVND (reference sequence).

V and J are TRBV5-4 and TRBJ2-5; D ambiguous. This CDR3 spans 13 amino acids. V lost 1 base and J lost 5, with 9 bases in between. Germline V gene sequence: CDR1 SGHNT, CDR2 YYREEE (reference sequence). The CDR3 nucleotides are TGTGCCAGCAGCTTGCAGCATATTGAGACCCAGTACTTC. Residues: CASSLQHIETQYF.

V gene TRBV7-9 combines with J gene TRBJ2-5, with unresolved D. Germline CDR1 SEHNR, CDR2 FQNEAQ (reference sequence). The V gene lost 3 bases and the J gene lost 2 bases, with 13 bases spanning the gap. The CDR3 spans 15 residues. The CDR3 bases are TGTGCCAGCAGCTTTAACAGCCGGAGACAAGAGACCCAGTACTTC. Translating it yields CASSFNSRRQETQYF.

This chain joins TRBV5-1 and TRBJ2-5; D remains ambiguous. The length of the CDR3 is 13 residues. The V end was cut by 0 bases, the J end by 4 bases, with 7 bases between. The V gene's germline CDR1 is SGHRS and CDR2 YFSETQ. CDR3 sequence (DNA): TGCGCCAGCAGCTTGGGGCCCCGAGAGACCCAGTACTTC. This sequence encodes CASSLGPRETQYF.

CDR3 bases: TGTGCCAGCAGCAAGGACAGGGTAGAGACCCAGTACTTC. Translating gives CASSKDRVETQYF. The rearrangement uses TRBV7-7 and TRBJ2-5, with TRBD1 identical over 8 bases. The germline gives CDR1 SSHAT, CDR2 FNYEAQ (reference sequence). The CDR3 runs to 13 residues. Germline trimming cut 5 bases from V and 4 bases from J; bases unmatched to any gene: 3.

The rearrangement joins TRBV12-3 or TRBV12-4 to TRBJ1-1; maybe TRBD1 (5 bases). With 1 base removed from V and 11 bases from J, the gap between germline ends came to 8 bases. The CDR3 has 11 amino acids. CDR3 in amino acids: CASSLGRGAFF. CDR3 nucleotide sequence: TGTGCCAGCAGTTTAGGACGGGGGGCTTTCTTT.

The V and J genes are TRBV30 and TRBJ1-2; D is perhaps TRBD1 (5 bases). Trimming stripped 0 bases from V and 4 bases from J, with 15 bases between. The V gene's germline CDR1 is GTSNPN and CDR2 SVGIG (reference sequence). This CDR3 spans 15 amino acids. CDR3 DNA sequence: TGTGCCTGGAGTGTTGGTTGGGGACTGGCCTATGGCTACACCTTC. As protein: CAWSVGWGLAYGYTF.

This clone came up a few times. The chain combines TRBV11-2 with TRBJ2-7; the D gene is possibly TRBD1 (7 bases). Germline CDR1 SGHAT, CDR2 FQNNGV. This CDR3 is 16 amino acids long. V was clipped by 5 bases and J by 0 bases, with 17 bases between them. The CDR3 region has the DNA TGTGCCAGCAGCACCCTCAGGGGGGCCAGCTCCTACGAGCAGTACGTC. This encodes CASSTLRGASSYEQYV.

This chain joins TRBV7-3 and TRBJ2-1, with D unclear. The ends were cut back, 1 base at V and 5 bases at J, with 3 bases in the middle. Germline V gene lookup returns CDR1 SGHTA and CDR2 FQGTGA. The CDR3 consists of 12 residues. The CDR3 DNA reads TGTGCCAGCAGCTTAAACCACAATGAGCAGTTCTTC. This codes for CASSLNHNEQFF.